This record looks at one T cell receptor beta chain sequence and its context. Its antigen is still unknown. The sample is drawn from a study of high-grade serous ovarian cancer treatment subgroups. Study details: Each sample yielded on average roughly 7,500 unique TCR beta rearrangements from around 14,000 reads.

The junction had 4 bases not matched to a gene; V was cut back by 1 base and J by 5 bases. The CDR3 has 14 residues. Germline CDR1 reads SGHNT; CDR2 reads YENEEA. Study-wide findings and caveats: TCR clonal relatedness correlated positively with neoantigen level.

Profiled with immunoSEQ multiplex PCR; TCRdb holds only in-frame clones, not every one. This table has about 15,000 clones, 86% appearing once. The tumor samples were collected prior to definitive surgery or chemotherapy. The TCR comes from a human donor with high-grade serous ovarian cancer. The sequenced material came from tumor tissue. This chain links TRBV11-3 with TRBJ2-7; 8 bases are shared with TRBD1. The CDR3 here is CASSLGTGSHEQYF. The CDR3, as DNA: TGTGCCAGCAGCTTAGGGACAGGGTCCCACGAGCAGTACTTC.